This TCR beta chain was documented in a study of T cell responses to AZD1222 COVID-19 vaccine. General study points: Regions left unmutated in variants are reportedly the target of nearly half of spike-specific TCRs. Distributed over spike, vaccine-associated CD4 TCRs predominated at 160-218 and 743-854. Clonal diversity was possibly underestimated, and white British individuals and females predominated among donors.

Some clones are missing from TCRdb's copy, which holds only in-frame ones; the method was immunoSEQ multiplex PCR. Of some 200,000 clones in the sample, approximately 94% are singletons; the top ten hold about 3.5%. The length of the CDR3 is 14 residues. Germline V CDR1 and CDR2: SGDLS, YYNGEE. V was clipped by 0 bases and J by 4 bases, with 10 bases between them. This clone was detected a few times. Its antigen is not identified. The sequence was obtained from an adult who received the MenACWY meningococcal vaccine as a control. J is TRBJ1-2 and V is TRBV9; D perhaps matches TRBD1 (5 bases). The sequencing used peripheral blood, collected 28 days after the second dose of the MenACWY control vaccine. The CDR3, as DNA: TGTGCCAGCAGCGTAGAGGGGATTGGCTATGGCTACACCTTC. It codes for CASSVEGIGYGYTF.